This T cell receptor beta chain was identified in a study of shared clonotypes between healthy human individuals (dated by TCRdb to 2020 to 2021). At the level of the whole study: The cohort included three men and a couple of women between 18 and 49 years of age. To estimate repertoire size and how much clonotypes are shared between individuals, the study performed deep sequencing of blood TCR repertoires from a few healthy adults. Between about 0.8 and 8.9 billion PBMCs per donor were obtained by leukapheresis. For each donor, CD4 naive and CD4 memory were each run on three plates, CD8 naive on two plates, and CD8 memory on one plate. Different laboratories and diverse techniques were used to prepare libraries and sequence TCR repertoires, to increase sequencing depth and limit assay-specific biases. Summary of the overall study and its limitations: Naive subsets generally had larger estimated clonotype richness than memory subsets did. Higher generation probabilities were observed for clonotypes shared by all four sorted-subset donors than for non-shared clonotypes. Incomplete sequencing was indicated by rarefaction of sorted-subset datasets, despite the large sequencing depth. Because the study included a small number of donors, the genetic and exposure-history diversity represented was limited. When several donors were compared, the shared fraction of clonotypes was around 5% for naive CD4, around 3.5% for naive CD8, roughly 2.5% for memory CD4, and less than 0.45% for memory CD8. Based on pairwise subsampling, the degree of clonotype sharing among donors was expected to be affected by sequencing depth. Sampling was restricted to blood, and TCR repertoires in tissues likely differ from the TCR repertoires found in blood.

As for this clone: The antigen it recognizes is unknown. No base quality information exists; no much larger clone differs at one position.

CD8 naive samples were obtained by positive selection for CCR7 among CD45RO-negative cells, yielding a CD45RA+CCR7+ population from which TemRA cells were excluded. Donors were healthy HIV-negative adults with no recently reported acute infections or vaccinations. Only Caucasian adults living in Nashville, Tennessee, USA were represented among the donors. After blood collection by leukapheresis, PBMCs were isolated using Ficoll-Histopaque density gradient centrifugation and then cryopreserved in the vapor phase of liquid nitrogen. Analytical flow cytometry was used to check the purity and quantity of each magnetically sorted T cell population. From each sorted fraction, genomic DNA was isolated and quantified by UV absorbance on a Nanodrop 2000c. The germline ends are 10 bases apart after V is trimmed by 3 bases and J by 4 bases. From its cysteine to its phenylalanine, the CDR3 spans 14 amino acids. CDR3 DNA only is kept here, 42 bases in frame from base 1. Reading the germline V gene gives CDR1 MNHEY and CDR2 SVGAGI.

TCR CDR3 regions were amplified from genomic DNA by multiplex PCR using the deep immunoSEQ assay. For each cell subset, the extracted genomic DNA was distributed evenly across all wells of several immunoSEQ 96-well plates, and each plate served as one replicate. For sorted subsets, about 200 ng genomic DNA, equal to some 30,000 T cell genomes, was loaded into each replicate PCR. Purified libraries were measured with a Qubit 3.0 fluorometer, size-checked on a Bioanalyzer 2100, and measured again with the KAPA Library Quantification kit. Each immunoSEQ 96-well plate was sequenced on its own single-read 150-cycle Illumina NextSeq 550 flow cell. The original methods were these. Because only junctional sequences without quality scores were contained in the immunoSEQ output, filtering matching that applied to full-length reads could not be performed. To assign V/J genes and CDR3, sequences were annotated using PyIR, a Python wrapper for IgBLAST v1.9, with IMGT germline references. Reads were removed for weak V/J assignments (E-value above 1e-6), missing CDR3, stop codons, out-of-frame junctions, or ambiguous translated residues. A V3J clonotype was defined by an identical inferred V gene, J gene, and CDR3 amino acid sequence. Percentage overlap between repertoires was calculated by dividing the number of shared unique clonotypes by the size of the smaller repertoire. Repertoire richness was assessed with RTK rarefaction, the Chao1 estimator, and Recon v2.1 estimates of unobserved clonotypes. Generation probabilities were computed with OLGA for all TCRbeta clonotypes obtained by the gDNA method from a few donors. TCRdb stores this immuneACCESS table with in-frame sequences only. Part of the clones is absent; in the studies checked, under half of the shortfall reflects unresolved V genes, and no reason is known for the rest. The V and J calls and clone size come from that table; D and trimming were worked out from the DNA. The sample records more than 2 million clones, around 93% of which are singletons. The leading ten clones occupy approximately 1.7% of the sample.

The sequence came from a man aged 18-30 years in good health. Some clones in this sample may be carry-over from other donors' samples. Sequencing input: naive CD8+ T cells from PBMCs. This specimen's cell subset or site label, interpreted: CD45RA+CCR7+. The chain was built from TRBV6-5 and TRBJ1-3, with no confident D gene call. CDR3 protein: CASSYGRRGNTIYF. The DNA sequence is as follows: TGTGCCAGCAGTTATGGGCGAAGGGGAAACACCATATATTTT.